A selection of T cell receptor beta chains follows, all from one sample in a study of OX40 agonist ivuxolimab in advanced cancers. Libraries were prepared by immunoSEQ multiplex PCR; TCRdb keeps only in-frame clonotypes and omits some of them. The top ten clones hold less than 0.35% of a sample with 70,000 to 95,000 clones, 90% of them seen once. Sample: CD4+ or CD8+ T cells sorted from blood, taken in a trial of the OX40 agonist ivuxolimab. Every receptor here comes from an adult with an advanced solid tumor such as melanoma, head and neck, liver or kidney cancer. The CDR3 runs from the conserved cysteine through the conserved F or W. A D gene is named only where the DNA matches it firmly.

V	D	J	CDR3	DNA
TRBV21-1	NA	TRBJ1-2	CASSRSGHYGYTF	TGTGCCAGCAGCAGGTCAGGCCACTATGGCTACACCTTC
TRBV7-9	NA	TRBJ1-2	CASSLADTYYGYTF	TGTGCCAGCAGCTTAGCGGACACATACTATGGCTACACCTTC
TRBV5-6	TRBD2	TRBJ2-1	CASRRTSGNEQFF	TGTGCCAGCAGGAGGACTAGCGGCAATGAGCAGTTCTTC
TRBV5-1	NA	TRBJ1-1	CASSLRQMNTEAFF	TGCGCCAGCAGCTTGCGCCAGATGAACACTGAAGCTTTCTTT
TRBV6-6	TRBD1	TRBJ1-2	CASSSTGGPYGYTF	TGTGCCAGCAGTTCGACAGGGGGCCCCTATGGCTACACCTTC
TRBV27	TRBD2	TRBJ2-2	CASSFPTSGDPLAGELFF	TGTGCCAGCAGTTTTCCGACTAGCGGGGACCCGTTAGCCGGGGAGCTGTTTTTT
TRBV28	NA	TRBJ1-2	CASRAQKGGYTF	TGTGCCAGCAGAGCACAAAAAGGAGGCTACACCTTC
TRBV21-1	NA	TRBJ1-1	CASTKREKREAFF	TGTGCCAGCACTAAAAGGGAGAAAAGGGAAGCTTTCTTT
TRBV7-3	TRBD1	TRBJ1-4	CASILVPGQEREKLFF	TGTGCCAGCATCCTCGTCCCGGGACAGGAACGTGAAAAACTGTTTTTT
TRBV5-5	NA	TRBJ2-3	CASSRTDTQYF	TGTGCCAGCAGCCGCACAGATACGCAGTATTTT
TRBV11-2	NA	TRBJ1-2	CASSLRQNYGYTF	TGTGCCAGCAGCTTACGACAGAACTATGGCTACACCTTC
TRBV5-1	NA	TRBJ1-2	CASSLDTSQAYGYTF	TGCGCCAGCAGCTTGGATACATCACAGGCATATGGCTACACCTTC
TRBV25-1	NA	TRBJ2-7	CASSDGGRGEQYF	TGTGCCAGCAGTGATGGCGGCAGGGGCGAGCAGTACTTC
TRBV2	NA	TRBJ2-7	CASSRQVSYEQYF	TGTGCCAGCAGTAGACAGGTTTCCTACGAGCAGTACTTC
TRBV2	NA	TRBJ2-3	CASWGLQVAKPDTQYF	TGTGCCAGCTGGGGTCTCCAGGTTGCTAAGCCAGATACGCAGTATTTT
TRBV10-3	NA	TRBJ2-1	CAISESTGRGNEQFF	TGTGCCATCAGTGAGTCGACGGGACGGGGCAATGAGCAGTTCTTC
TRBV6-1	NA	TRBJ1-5	CASRGSSDGRQPQHF	TGTGCCAGCAGGGGCTCTTCAGATGGTCGTCAGCCCCAGCATTTT
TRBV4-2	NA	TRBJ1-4	CASSQQGLANEKLFF	TGTGCCAGCAGCCAGCAGGGGTTGGCTAATGAAAAACTGTTTTTT